The next 14 T cell receptor beta chains were all read from a single sample in a study of tumor and adjacent non-tumor tissue in lung cancer. The library came from three nested PCR rounds adapted from ARM-PCR protocols. TCRdb itself ran the multiplex PCR reads through MiXCR, one entry per CDR3 protein. The table records about 75,000 distinct CDR3 sequences, under 70% of them present only once. No cell sorting was done before RNA was extracted from the tissue. This non-tumor lung sample came from over 3 cm beyond the tumor edge. Material for sequencing was distant non-tumor lung tissue. Every receptor here comes from a woman between 50 and 59 years old with non-small cell lung cancer.

Comments on this clonotype: This may stem from a read error, because a much larger clone lies one nucleotide away. This rearrangement joins TRBV6-2 or TRBV6-3 to TRBJ2-7; 12 positions agree with TRBD2. Germline V gene sequence: CDR1 MNHEY, CDR2 SVGEGT. CDR3 size: 14 residues. CDR3 in amino acids: CASSRLAGVFEHYF. The CDR3 bases are TGTGCCAGCAGTCGACTAGCGGGAGTGTTCGAGCACTACTTC.

This clonotype is medium-sized within its sample. J is TRBJ2-2 and V is TRBV24-1; 12 positions match TRBD2. CDR3 size: 20 residues. The germline CDR1 and CDR2 sequences are KGHDR and SFDVKD. V dropped 3 bases and J dropped 4; count of bases not matched to a gene: 14. As DNA, the CDR3 is TGTGCCACCAGTGATCCCGCCAACCGACTAGCGGGAGAGGTCACCGGGGAGCTGTTTTTT. It translates to CATSDPANRLAGEVTGELFF.

On this clonotype itself: The conserved final phenylalanine or tryptophan is absent from the CDR3, which likely points to a read error. J is TRBJ2-7 and V is TRBV4-2; D not resolved. Per germline, CDR1 LGHNA and CDR2 YNFKEQ. The germline V and J ends were trimmed by 0 bases and 6 bases, with 12 bases remaining between them. The CDR3 is 14 residues long. In DNA form, the CDR3 reads TGTGCCAGCAGCCAAGAGATTAGTTACGGCGAGCAGTACTTA. Residues: CASSQEISYGEQYL.

A remark on this clonotype: One base away lies a much larger clone, so this may be a sequencing read error. This chain joins TRBV13 and TRBJ2-3; D gene ambiguous. Germline CDR1 is PRHDT and CDR2 is FYEKMQ (reference sequence). The CDR3 runs to 13 residues. CDR3 nucleotide sequence: TGTGCCAACAGCTTAAGAGCTGCAGATACGCAGTATTTT. Its protein is CANSLRAADTQYF.

The gene calls are TRBV7-9 and TRBJ2-7; 8 nucleotides line up with TRBD2. Germline CDR1 reads SEHNR; CDR2 reads FQNEAQ (reference sequence). The CDR3 is made up of 18 amino acids. V shed 7 bases and J 1 base; nucleotides not matched to a gene: 18. This chain's CDR3 is CASNSRGGGTGGSYEQYF. The DNA of the CDR3 is TGTGCCAGCAACTCAAGAGGGGGTGGAACGGGAGGGTCCTACGAGCAGTACTTC.

Concerning this clonotype: A much larger clone is a single base away; this may be a read error. The chain couples TRBV12-3 or TRBV12-4 to TRBJ2-4, with D unresolved. Trimming stripped 6 bases from V and 0 bases from J, with 9 bases between. This CDR3 has 14 amino acids. CDR3 amino acids: CASSAQPAKNIQYF. CDR3 bases: TGTGCCAGCAGCGCACAACCAGCCAAAAACATTCAGTACTTC.

This clonotype was counted at least ten times. The V and J genes are TRBV4-1 and TRBJ2-4; D is unclear. V was cut by 0 bases and J by 0 bases, with 12 bases left in between. The CDR3 loop spans 17 amino acids. The germline V gene has CDR1 MGHRA and CDR2 YSYEKL. The CDR3 sequence: CASSQERRSLAKNIQYF. CDR3 nucleotides: TGCGCCAGCAGCCAAGAGCGGAGAAGCCTAGCCAAAAACATTCAGTACTTC.

Note on this clonotype: One end of the junction does not line up with germline, which may come from a read error. V is TRBV7-8 and J is TRBJ1-1; D is unresolved. This CDR3 has 13 amino acids. CDR1 is SGHVS, CDR2 FQNEAQ, per germline. The CDR3: CAGKKHEVFEALF. For the CDR3, the DNA is TGTGCCGGCAAAAAGCACGAAGTCTTTGAAGCTCTCTTT.

This clonotype has a handful of counts. The genes are TRBV30 and TRBJ2-6, with a possible D match to TRBD1 (6 bases). V was shortened by 5 bases and J by 4 bases, with 21 bases between the two germline ends. Germline V gene data show CDR1 as GTSNPN and CDR2 as SVGIG (reference sequence). CDR3 length: 17 amino acids. In DNA form, the CDR3 reads TGTGCCTGGTGTGGCCAACAGGGATTAAACGGGGCCAACGTCCTGACTTTC. It encodes CAWCGQQGLNGANVLTF.

As concerns this clonotype: A much larger clone differs by one base, so this may be a read error. The chain recombines TRBV7-8 with TRBJ2-7; D is ambiguous. Germline V gene sequence: CDR1 SGHVS, CDR2 FQNEAQ. With 0 bases removed from V and 3 bases from J, the gap between germline ends came to 3 bases. The CDR3 is 12 residues long. The CDR3 coding sequence is TGTGCCAGCAGCTTAGCTTTCTACGAGCAGTACTTC. This encodes CASSLAFYEQYF.

The chain links TRBV18 to TRBJ2-1; no definite D call. V was cut by 3 bases and J by 7 bases, with 13 bases left in between. CDR3 length: 14 residues. CDR1 is KGHSH, CDR2 LQKENI, per germline. The DNA of the CDR3 is TGTGCCAGCTCACCCAGCGCGATAGAGAATGAGCAGTTCTTC. Encoded protein: CASSPSAIENEQFF.

Of note for this clonotype: A read error may account for a junction end that differs from germline. V usage is TRBV14 and J usage is TRBJ2-3; 7 positions match TRBD1. CDR1 and CDR2 (germline): SGHDN, FVKESK. The CDR3 is 17 residues long. The CDR3 spells CAGSQYSRGRWPDTQYF. CDR3 DNA: TGTGCCGGCAGCCAATATAGTAGGGGGCGTTGGCCAGATACGCAGTATTTT.

This clonotype was seen a few times. The chain recombines TRBV14 with TRBJ2-1; 8 bases match TRBD1. Per the germline V gene, CDR1 is SGHDN and CDR2 is FVKESK. The CDR3 runs 15 residues. V gave up 1 base and J gave up 8 bases; unmatched junction bases: 7. This CDR3 reads CASSQVGQGGYEQFF. CDR3 bases: TGTGCCAGCAGCCAAGTCGGACAGGGCGGCTATGAGCAGTTCTTC.

Points on this clonotype: At one of its ends the junction is not consistent with the germline gene, which may arise from a read error. This chain connects TRBV4-1 to TRBJ1-1; tentative D call: TRBD1 (5 bases). The CDR3 is made up of 16 amino acids. In germline, CDR1 is MGHRA, CDR2 YSYEKL. In DNA form, the CDR3 reads TGCGCCAGCAGCCAAGTTCGTTACGGGGCGAACACTGAAACTTTCTTT. This translates into CASSQVRYGANTETFF.